A single sample gave rise to the 14 T cell receptor beta chains below, sequenced in a study of regulatory T cells in long-lasting Graves disease. Researchers made TCR beta libraries by using iRepertoire HTBI primers and running Arm-PCR on CDR3 regions. MiXCR was run by TCRdb on the multiplex PCR reads, yielding one entry per CDR3 protein. The sample contains hundreds of thousands of distinct CDR3 sequences, less than 20% of which appear only once. Time point specified: newly diagnosed GD, antithyroid drugs for less than 3 months. PBMC RNA served as the TCR library source. These data were also filed under a second study, of T cells in Graves' hyperthyroidism and ophthalmopathy.

Sequencing used peripheral blood mononuclear cells (PBMCs), obtained at new diagnosis, from a patient treated with antithyroid drugs. The receptors shown here come from a woman in her twenties or thirties with Graves disease.

This clonotype was counted at least ten times. The V and J genes are TRBV20-1 and TRBJ2-3, with 13 bases aligning to TRBD2. Germline assignment: CDR1 DFQATT and CDR2 SNEGSKA (reference sequence). This CDR3 contains 15 residues. V was pared by 3 bases and J by 4 bases, with 4 bases of the junction left unmatched. CDR3 sequence (DNA): TGCAGTGCTAGCGGACTAGCGGGAGCCCCAGATACGCAGTATTTT. Translated, it gives CSASGLAGAPDTQYF.

In its sample, this clonotype was seen many times. V usage is TRBV28 and J usage is TRBJ1-5; D not certain. Trimming pared 6 bases from V and 9 bases from J, leaving 12 bases between. The CDR3 is 12 residues long. CDR1 is MDHEN and CDR2 is SYDVKM in the germline V gene. The CDR3 coding sequence is TGTGCCAGCAGCTCGGGCGGTTTGCCCCAGCATTTT. This encodes CASSSGGLPQHF.

This clonotype was seen ten or more times. The V gene is TRBV6-5, the J gene TRBJ1-2; a possible D gene is TRBD1 (5 bases). Germline V lookup: CDR1 MNHEY, CDR2 SVGAGI. Trimming took off 2 bases at V and 8 bases at J, with 18 bases between the two ends. This CDR3 contains 15 residues. The CDR3 protein is CASSYLQGIASGYTF. In DNA form, the CDR3 reads TGTGCCAGCAGTTACCTGCAGGGTATCGCGTCGGGCTACACCTTC.

This clonotype was counted ten times or more. The V gene is TRBV19, the J gene TRBJ2-7; TRBD2 aligns across 9 bases. V lost 3 bases to trimming and J lost 6 bases; unmatched junction nucleotides: 15. Germline loops: CDR1 LNHDA, CDR2 SQIVND (reference sequence). This CDR3 is 17 amino acids long. The CDR3 spells CASSMVLAGYTPLEQYF. The CDR3 DNA follows: TGTGCCAGTAGTATGGTCCTAGCGGGATACACTCCCCTCGAGCAGTACTTC.

This clonotype was seen repeatedly, ten times or more. J is TRBJ2-2 and V is TRBV20-1; 8 bases line up with TRBD1. Germline V gene data show CDR1 as DFQATT and CDR2 as SNEGSKA (reference sequence). This CDR3 contains 13 residues. Unmatched junction bases numbered 0, after V lost 5 bases and J lost 1 base. DNA for the CDR3: TGCAGTGCTGGACAGGGGAACACCGGGGAGCTGTTTTTT. It encodes CSAGQGNTGELFF.

The rearrangement joins TRBV10-1 to TRBJ1-1; D remains ambiguous. The V gene lost 3 bases and the J gene lost 0 bases, with 5 bases spanning the gap. Germline-derived CDR1 and CDR2 are WNHNN and SYGVQD (reference sequence). The CDR3 extends over 13 amino acids. Here the CDR3 DNA reads TGCGCCAGCAGTGAACAGCTGAACACTGAAGCTTTCTTT. This sequence encodes CASSEQLNTEAFF.

The V gene is TRBV3-1, the J gene TRBJ2-2; D gene ambiguous. Trimming pared 1 base from V and 1 base from J, leaving 4 bases between. The germline V gene has CDR1 LGHDT and CDR2 YNNKEL (reference sequence). CDR3 length: 14 residues. CDR3 coding DNA: TGTGCCAGCAGCCAAGTCGGGAACACCGGGGAGCTGTTTTTT. This gives the protein CASSQVGNTGELFF.

The table lists this clonotype with a few counts. CDR3 protein: CASGSGRYTF. CDR3 nucleotide sequence: TGTGCCAGCGGGTCAGGGCGCTACACCTTC. The chain carries TRBV6-1 and TRBJ1-2; weak D call: TRBD1 (5 bases). Trimming cost V 8 bases and J 9 bases, with 10 bases left between them. Germline assignment: CDR1 MNHNS and CDR2 SASEGT. CDR3 size: 10 residues.

Ten or more counts support this clonotype. The chain carries TRBV5-1 and TRBJ1-4, with D maybe TRBD1 (5 bases). CDR3 length: 15 amino acids. Per the germline V gene, CDR1 is SGHRS and CDR2 is YFSETQ. V lost 4 bases and J 0 bases, leaving 10 bases between the germline ends. In DNA, the CDR3 is TGCGCCAGCAGCATTCAGGGTTCAACTAATGAAAAACTGTTTTTT. It translates to CASSIQGSTNEKLFF.

J is TRBJ2-1 and V is TRBV19; D not certain. Trimming took 5 bases from V and 8 from J, leaving 19 bases between them. Germline CDR1 LNHDA, CDR2 SQIVND (reference sequence). The length of the CDR3 is 15 residues. CDR3 nucleotides: TGTGCCAGTAGTCCTCGTCCAACAACGGGCGATGAGCAGTTCTTC. It is translated as CASSPRPTTGDEQFF.

This clonotype was seen only once. A much larger clonotype is one base distant, so this may be a read error. The CDR3 DNA is TGCAGTGCTAGAGTCCAGTCCACAGATACGCAGTATTTT. It encodes CSARVQSTDTQYF. V usage is TRBV20-1 and J usage is TRBJ2-3; no reliable D call. The CDR3 length is 13 residues. Germline loops: CDR1 DFQATT, CDR2 SNEGSKA (reference sequence). V dropped 1 base and J dropped 2 bases, with 7 bases sitting between them.

This clonotype has ten or more counts. This sequence joins TRBV20-1 and TRBJ1-1; D might be TRBD1 (5 bases). V lost 3 bases, J lost 1 base, and 9 bases lay in between. The CDR3 is 13 residues long. The germline gives CDR1 DFQATT, CDR2 SNEGSKA (reference sequence). CDR3 loop: CSASRGGNTEAFF. The CDR3 region has the DNA TGCAGTGCTAGTAGGGGCGGGAACACTGAAGCTTTCTTT.

Points on this clonotype: Just one base apart from a much larger clone, this may be a read error. The V call is TRBV28, the J call TRBJ2-3; 12 bases agree with TRBD2. Per germline, CDR1 MDHEN and CDR2 SYDVKM. This CDR3 has 17 residues. J was trimmed by 5 bases and V by 11 bases; bases with no gene match: 17. CDR3 sequence reads: CAGKKPVASGRGDTQYF. CDR3 DNA: TGTGCCGGCAAAAAACCCGTGGCTAGCGGGAGGGGAGATACGCAGTATTTT. The variable domain in full, with the rest retrieved from reference TRBV28 and TRBJ2-3, is DVKVTQSSRYLVKRTGEKVFLECVQDMDHENMFWYRQDPGLGLRLIYFSYDVKMKEKGDIPEGYSVSREKKERFSLILESASTNQTSMYLCAGKKPVASGRGDTQYFGPGTRLTVL.

The chain is built from TRBV29-1 and TRBJ2-5, with D possibly matching TRBD2 (6 bases). The CDR3 totals 14 residues. With 7 bases removed from V and 2 bases from J, the gap between germline ends came to 17 bases. Germline lookup yields CDR1 SQVTM and CDR2 ANQGSEA. DNA of the CDR3: TGCAGCGGCACCAAGGGACTGATACAAGAGACCCAGTACTTC. The encoded protein is CSGTKGLIQETQYF.